The 11 T cell receptor beta chains presented below share a single source sample, sequenced in a study of CD8+ T cells in alopecia areata. In each case, RNA was isolated and then reverse transcribed into cDNA as the sequencing template. Only in-frame clones appear in the TCRdb table, and some are missing; sequencing was by immunoSEQ multiplex PCR. The sample shows over 150,000 clones, approximately 53% of them seen only once. Sequencing input: CD8+ T cells sorted from blood. The receptors originated from a human donor in good health.

The J gene is TRBJ2-7, the V gene TRBV4-1; tentative D call: TRBD1 (6 bases). V shed 3 bases and J shed 3 bases, with 12 bases lying between them. The CDR3 loop spans 14 amino acids. Germline values: CDR1 MGHRA, CDR2 YSYEKL. CDR3 sequence: CASSHPGQNYEQYF. In nucleotides, the CDR3 is TGCGCCAGCAGCCATCCCGGACAGAACTACGAGCAGTACTTC.

The V gene is TRBV5-1, the J gene TRBJ2-5; 12 positions agree with TRBD2. This CDR3 spans 15 amino acids. From germline, CDR1 is SGHRS and CDR2 YFSETQ. Unmatched junction bases numbered 3, after V lost 4 bases and J lost 2 bases. This CDR3 is CASSQGLAGQETQYF. The CDR3 region has the DNA TGCGCCAGCAGCCAAGGACTAGCGGGGCAAGAGACCCAGTACTTC.

The V and J genes are TRBV29-1 and TRBJ2-1; TRBD1 agrees at 8 bases. The CDR3 is 14 amino acids. V shed 6 bases and J 6 bases; nucleotides not matched to a gene: 10. Germline CDR1 SQVTM, CDR2 ANQGSEA. Here the CDR3 DNA reads TGCAGCGTACCCGGACAGGGCGCTATCAATGAGCAGTTCTTC. Its protein is CSVPGQGAINEQFF.

This clone was seen only a few times. The chain combines TRBV11-2 with TRBJ1-1; possibly TRBD1 for D (5 bases). There are 16 residues in the CDR3. Germline loops: CDR1 SGHAT, CDR2 FQNNGV. Trimming shortened V by 5 bases and J by 1 base, and 17 bases separated the two germline ends. CDR3 amino acids: CASSPGGTVWNTEAFF. The CDR3 DNA reads TGTGCCAGCAGCCCTGGGGGGACGGTGTGGAACACTGAAGCTTTCTTT.

For the CDR3, the DNA is TGCGCCAGCAGCTTGGGGGGGTCCCCCGGCCCCGAGCAGTACTTC. Its protein product is CASSLGGSPGPEQYF. The gene calls are TRBV5-1 and TRBJ2-7; D tentatively fits TRBD1 or TRBD2 (5 bases each). Germline CDR1 reads SGHRS; CDR2 reads YFSETQ. The length of the CDR3 is 15 residues. Trimming shortened V by 0 bases and J by 6 bases, and 16 bases separated the two germline ends.

The chain links TRBV18 to TRBJ2-1; D remains ambiguous. Trimming stripped 3 bases from V and 8 bases from J, with 11 bases between. CDR1 is KGHSH, CDR2 LQKENI, per germline. This CDR3 has 13 residues. CDR3 DNA sequence: TGTGCCAGCTCACCTGTTAGTCCGGATGAGCAGTTCTTC. Protein: CASSPVSPDEQFF.

This clone has a handful of counts. The chain recombines TRBV18 with TRBJ2-2; 10 positions match TRBD1. The CDR3 spans 19 residues. J lost 2 bases, V lost 6 bases, and 15 bases had no gene match. CDR1 is KGHSH and CDR2 is LQKENI in the germline V gene. DNA for the CDR3: TGTGCCAGCTCCCCCGAGAATTGGGACAGGGGCGTCAACACCGGGGAGCTGTTTTTT. Protein product: CASSPENWDRGVNTGELFF.

This clone was detected a few times. V gene TRBV7-9 combines with J gene TRBJ1-4; 9 bases match TRBD1. Germline V lookup: CDR1 SEHNR, CDR2 FQNEAQ (reference sequence). CDR3 length: 16 residues. Trimming took 5 bases from V and 12 from J; bases not matched to a gene: 16. CDR3 region: CASSPTPGTGSAELFF. CDR3 nucleotide sequence: TGTGCCAGCAGCCCTACGCCCGGGACAGGGTCCGCCGAACTGTTTTTT.

This clone was observed a few times. The gene calls are TRBV5-1 and TRBJ2-2; 7 bases align to TRBD1. J gave up 6 bases and V 4 bases, and 6 bases lay outside the gene matches. Germline loops: CDR1 SGHRS, CDR2 YFSETQ. CDR3 length: 14 residues. This CDR3 reads CASSPDRDPGELFF. As DNA, the CDR3 is TGCGCCAGCAGCCCCGACAGGGACCCCGGGGAGCTGTTTTTT.

CDR3 region: CASSPGGPQNEKLFF. CDR3 bases: TGTGCCAGCAGCCCAGGGGGCCCACAAAATGAAAAACTGTTTTTT. The V call is TRBV9, the J call TRBJ1-4; TRBD1 matches 8 bases. The CDR3 is made up of 15 amino acids. Per the germline V gene, CDR1 is SGDLS and CDR2 is YYNGEE. Trimming cost V 4 bases and J 5 bases; bases outside gene matches: 7.

The chain is built from TRBV7-8 and TRBJ1-2; 8 nucleotides align to TRBD1. Germline assignment: CDR1 SGHVS and CDR2 FQNEAQ. The CDR3 spans 15 residues. The trim removed 1 base at V and 2 bases at J, leaving 3 bases unmatched. The CDR3 loop is CASSLGDRGNYGYTF. The CDR3 DNA follows: TGTGCCAGCAGCTTAGGAGACAGGGGAAACTATGGCTACACCTTC.